The clone carrying this T cell receptor (beta chain) was observed a few times. TCRdb's copy holds only in-frame clones and misses some; the assay was immunoSEQ multiplex PCR. The data show 25,000 to 30,000 clones, less than 85% seen once. Trimming at V came to 4 bases and at J to 12 bases, leaving 14 bases not matched to a gene. Germline CDR1 reads MNHEY; CDR2 reads SVGAGI. The CDR3 is made up of 14 amino acids. This sample was included in a study of blood T cell repertoires in COVID-19. The source of this sequence is a woman older than 75 with acute or convalescent COVID-19. The chain employs TRBV6-5 and TRBJ2-7; 8 positions match TRBD2. Sequencing used peripheral blood. The CDR3 DNA reads as TGTGCCAGCAGTTCTTTGACAACCTTCAGCGGGAGGTACTTC. Translating gives CASSSLTTFSGRYF.